The clone carrying this T cell receptor (beta chain) was observed a few times. The antigen is undetermined. CDR3 length: 15 residues. The V end lost 6 bases, the J end lost 2 bases, and 17 bases lay between the germline ends. Looked up from germline, CDR1 is SQVTM and CDR2 is ANQGSEA. Together with a sample-barcoded 5' primer, a J-beta primer mix was included in a second PCR lasting about 6 to 12 cycles. TCRdb ran MiXCR on the 5' RACE reads and lists one entry per CDR3 protein. The sample contains about 930,000 distinct CDR3 sequences, roughly 29% of which appear only once. The sample comes from a study of blood T cells in healthy people across ages. The study's findings and limits: CMV infection status of these donors was not known.

This sample also appeared in a second study, on T cells of mothers and their children. From that study: Thymic selection molds TCR recombination output in a comparable way in related and unrelated pairs.

The sample taken for sequencing was blood. The source of this sequence is a woman aged 40 to 50 in good health. The V and J genes are TRBV29-1 and TRBJ1-3, with D tentatively TRBD1 (5 bases). In DNA, the CDR3 is TGCAGCGTCCTGTTGTTGGGGGACCCTGGAAACACCATATATTTT. Amino acid sequence: CSVLLLGDPGNTIYF.